These 20 T cell receptor beta chains share one sample of origin, sequenced in a study of tumor T cells in aggressive B-cell lymphoma. Method: immunoSEQ multiplex PCR; TCRdb's copy keeps in-frame clones and lacks some. The table includes just under 10,000 clones, 70% to 90% detected once. Material for sequencing was tumor tissue. The receptors originated from an adult with diffuse large B cell lymphoma.

This clone was picked up a small number of times. V and J are TRBV4-1 and TRBJ2-1, with a tentative D call TRBD2 (5 bases). The germline V gene has CDR1 MGHRA and CDR2 YSYEKL. V was pared by 3 bases and J by 6 bases, with 12 bases between. The CDR3 covers 14 residues. The CDR3 sequence: CASSHGPGGNEQFF. CDR3 nucleotide sequence: TGCGCCAGCAGCCACGGCCCAGGAGGCAATGAGCAGTTCTTC.

The chain uses TRBV7-9 and TRBJ2-1; 7 bases fit TRBD2. With 3 bases clipped from V and 10 bases from J, the junction kept 3 bases outside the gene matches. CDR1 is SEHNR, CDR2 FQNEAQ, per germline (reference sequence). The CDR3 runs 12 residues. CDR3 protein: CASSLGGREQFF. The DNA of the CDR3 is TGTGCCAGCAGCTTGGGCGGGAGAGAGCAGTTCTTC.

Regarding this clone: The junction departs from the called germline gene at one end, perhaps through a read error. The chain uses TRBV9 and TRBJ2-1, with D hard to call. This CDR3 is built from 11 residues. Germline CDR1 reads SGDLS; CDR2 reads YYNGEE. The chain's CDR3 is CASSVGHERIF. In nucleotides, the CDR3 is TGTGCCAGCAGCGTAGGGCATGAACGAATCTTC.

The V call is TRBV27, the J call TRBJ2-1; weak D call: TRBD2 (6 bases). Germline loops: CDR1 MNHEY, CDR2 SMNVEV (reference sequence). Deletions cut 5 bases from V and 11 bases from J, with 10 bases between. This CDR3 region has 11 residues. CDR3 sequence (DNA): TGTGCCAGCAGTCCCGGGACTCAGCAGTTCTTC. Translation gives CASSPGTQQFF.

The chain employs TRBV2 and TRBJ2-3; D is ambiguous. CDR1 is SNHLY and CDR2 is FYNNEI in the germline V gene. CDR3 length: 12 residues. V was pared by 3 bases and J by 2 bases, with 3 bases between. CDR3 sequence (DNA): TGTGCCAGCAGTGATATCACAGATACGCAGTATTTT. It is translated as CASSDITDTQYF.

The V call is TRBV7-9, the J call TRBJ1-5, with no clear D. V dropped 3 bases and J dropped 7 bases, with 7 bases sitting between them. Germline lookup yields CDR1 SEHNR and CDR2 FQNEAQ (reference sequence). The CDR3 consists of 12 residues. CDR3 sequence (DNA): TGTGCCAGCAGCTTCCTCAGGCAGCCCCAGCATTTT. Amino acids: CASSFLRQPQHF.

V is TRBV29-1 and J is TRBJ2-3; 7 nucleotides align to TRBD1. CDR1 SQVTM and CDR2 ANQGSEA come from the germline V gene. The CDR3 sequence is 13 residues long. After removal of 4 bases from V and 0 bases from J, the junction contained 1 base not matched to a gene. The CDR3 loop reads CSVGGQSTDTQYF. For the CDR3, the DNA is TGCAGCGTTGGGGGACAGAGCACAGATACGCAGTATTTT.

This chain links TRBV4-3 with TRBJ2-1, with TRBD2 as a possible D gene (5 bases). Germline V gives CDR1 LGHNA, CDR2 YSLEER. The CDR3 contains 16 residues. Trimming cost V 4 bases and J 9 bases, with 22 bases left between them. For the CDR3, the DNA is TGCGCCAGCAGCCGGACTCTAGCACCTGGAGCTGGTGAGCAGTTCTTC. It translates to CASSRTLAPGAGEQFF.

V gene TRBV2 combines with J gene TRBJ2-5; tentatively, D is TRBD2 (8 bases). The CDR3 runs to 14 residues. V lost 6 bases and J 4 bases, leaving 15 bases between the germline ends. Per germline, CDR1 SNHLY and CDR2 FYNNEI. In nucleotides, the CDR3 is TGTGCCAGCAGCGGGACTAGGGGGCTAGAGACCCAGTACTTC. Translation gives CASSGTRGLETQYF. The variable domain in full, with the rest retrieved from reference TRBV2 and TRBJ2-5, is EPEVTQTPSHQVTQMGQEVILRCVPISNHLYFYWYRQILGQKVEFLVSFYNNEISEKSEIFDDQFSVERPDGSNFTLKIRSTKLEDSAMYFCASSGTRGLETQYFGPGTRLLVL.

The CDR3 is CAWSGLTNEQFF. As DNA, the CDR3 is TGTGCCTGGAGTGGACTAACAAATGAGCAGTTCTTC. J is TRBJ2-1 and V is TRBV30; D is perhaps TRBD2 (5 bases). Germline loops: CDR1 GTSNPN, CDR2 SVGIG (reference sequence). The CDR3 sequence is 12 residues long. V was shortened by 1 base and J by 7 bases, with 8 bases between the two germline ends.

The rearrangement links TRBV7-8 to TRBJ2-7; D may be TRBD1 (6 bases). Trimming removed 1 base from V and 3 bases from J, with 16 bases in between. CDR3 size: 16 residues. CDR1 and CDR2 from the germline V gene are SGHVS and FQNEAQ. CDR3 nucleotides: TGTGCCAGCAGCTTAGAGATACGAGTAGGGGGCTACGAGCAGTACTTC. Translated, it gives CASSLEIRVGGYEQYF.

The gene calls are TRBV7-8 and TRBJ2-2; D possibly corresponds to TRBD2 (6 bases). Between the trimmed V and J ends, which lost 3 bases and 5 bases, there was a span of 7 bases. This CDR3 is built from 13 residues. Germline CDR1 SGHVS, CDR2 FQNEAQ. In nucleotides, the CDR3 is TGTGCCAGCAGCTTTGGGGGGACCGGGGAGCTGTTTTTT. Translation gives CASSFGGTGELFF.

The rearrangement joins TRBV30 to TRBJ1-2, with a tentative D call TRBD1 (5 bases). V dropped 3 bases and J dropped 8 bases, with 16 bases sitting between them. CDR1 and CDR2 (germline): GTSNPN, SVGIG (reference sequence). The length of the CDR3 is 13 residues. CDR3: CAWSLGQIWGYTF. In DNA, the CDR3 is TGTGCCTGGAGCCTTGGACAAATATGGGGCTACACCTTC.

The sample holds a few counts of this clone. This chain links TRBV5-1 with TRBJ2-2; D is unclear. This CDR3 comprises 16 residues. Deletions cut 4 bases from V and 5 bases from J, with 18 bases between. Germline CDR1 reads SGHRS; CDR2 reads YFSETQ. CDR3 sequence reads: CASSRELIVATGELFF. CDR3 nucleotide sequence: TGCGCCAGCAGCCGAGAGCTAATCGTCGCGACCGGGGAGCTGTTTTTT. Based on the CDR3 plus reference TRBV5-1 and TRBJ2-2, the full variable domain is KAGVTQTPRYLIKTRGQQVTLSCSPISGHRSVSWYQQTPGQGLQFLFEYFSETQRNKGNFPGRFSGRQFSNSRSEMNVSTLELGDSALYLCASSRELIVATGELFFGEGSRLTVL.

The V call is TRBV28, the J call TRBJ2-1; a weak D match, TRBD1 (6 bases). Germline CDR1 and CDR2: MDHEN and SYDVKM. V lost 4 bases, J lost 12 bases, and 16 bases lay in between. The CDR3 loop spans 13 amino acids. CDR3 in amino acids: CASSSPGDKPQFF. In nucleotides, the CDR3 is TGTGCCAGCAGTTCCCCCGGGGACAAACCGCAGTTCTTC. The variable domain in full, with the rest retrieved from reference TRBV28 and TRBJ2-1, is DVKVTQSSRYLVKRTGEKVFLECVQDMDHENMFWYRQDPGLGLRLIYFSYDVKMKEKGDIPEGYSVSREKKERFSLILESASTNQTSMYLCASSSPGDKPQFFGPGTRLTVL.

The CDR3, as DNA: TGTGCCACCAAAGGGACACTTAATCAGCCCCAGCATTTT. It is translated as CATKGTLNQPQHF. The chain combines TRBV15 with TRBJ1-5; D possibly corresponds to TRBD1 (6 bases). Looked up from germline, CDR1 is LNHNV and CDR2 is YYDKDF (reference sequence). V gave up 7 bases and J gave up 4 bases, with 11 bases separating them. CDR3 length: 13 residues. Full variable domain (missing parts from reference TRBV15 and TRBJ1-5): DAMVIQNPRYQVTQFGKPVTLSCSQTLNHNVMYWYQQKSSQAPKLLFHYYDKDFNNEADTPDNFQSRRPNTSFCFLDIRSPGLGDTAMYLCATKGTLNQPQHFGDGTRLSIL.

The genes are TRBV18 and TRBJ2-3, with TRBD1 matching over 7 bases. Germline V lookup: CDR1 KGHSH, CDR2 LQKENI. The CDR3 totals 13 residues. V was clipped by 1 base and J by 9 bases; unmatched bases: 4. The CDR3 nucleotides read TGTGCCAGCTCACCACAGGGGGCAGGCACGCAGTATTTT. Translating gives CASSPQGAGTQYF.

The chain is built from TRBV4-3 and TRBJ2-1, with TRBD1 identical over 11 bases. Germline V gene data show CDR1 as LGHNA and CDR2 as YSLEER. J was trimmed by 6 bases and V by 0 bases; bases with no gene match: 4. This CDR3 region has 16 residues. The CDR3 loop reads CASSQDTGTGGNEQFF. In DNA form, the CDR3 reads TGCGCCAGCAGCCAAGATACCGGGACAGGGGGCAATGAGCAGTTCTTC.

This chain uses TRBV6-5 with TRBJ1-2; 7 bases are shared with TRBD1. CDR1 and CDR2 from the germline V gene are MNHEY and SVGAGI. The length of the CDR3 is 14 residues. Unmatched junction bases numbered 10, after V lost 6 bases and J lost 6 bases. In DNA, the CDR3 is TGTGCCAGCAGCTCGACAGGGCCCGTCGATGGCTACACCTTC. It codes for CASSSTGPVDGYTF.

The chain has TRBV7-2 and TRBJ2-6, with a weak D call TRBD2 (6 bases). The germline gives CDR1 SGHTA, CDR2 FQGNSA. The CDR3 spans 16 residues. V was clipped by 10 bases and J by 4 bases, with 20 bases between them. CDR3 region: CATALGGTGGANVLTF. The CDR3, as DNA: TGTGCCACGGCACTAGGAGGGACTGGCGGGGCCAACGTCCTGACTTTC.